The 15 T cell receptor beta chains listed next were all sequenced from one sample in a study of shared clonotypes between healthy human individuals. Sequencing used immunoSEQ multiplex PCR; TCRdb keeps in-frame clones, though not all of them. Of about 2.4 million clones listed, more than 85% were seen once; the top ten hold 0.35% to 0.45%. The sample comprised naive CD4+ T cells from PBMCs. Sample subset: CD45RA+ positively selected. The receptors were gathered from a man in his late teens or twenties in good health. Some clones in this sample may be carry-over from other donors' samples.

This rearrangement joins TRBV5-1 to TRBJ1-2; the D is unclear. Trimming took off 5 bases at V and 6 bases at J, with 11 bases between the two ends. Germline CDR1 and CDR2: SGHRS and YFSETQ. CDR3 length: 12 amino acids. In DNA form, the CDR3 reads TGCGCCAGCAGATCAAATAGGCATGGCTACACCTTC. As protein: CASRSNRHGYTF.

The chain combines TRBV2 with TRBJ1-3; possible D gene TRBD1, 5 bases. CDR1 is SNHLY and CDR2 is FYNNEI in the germline V gene. The CDR3 runs 12 residues. V lost 4 bases and J lost 4, with 5 bases in between. The CDR3 here is CASSGQGNTIYF. DNA of the CDR3: TGTGCCAGCAGTGGACAGGGAAACACCATATATTTT.

This chain connects TRBV6-6 to TRBJ1-5, with 8 bases identical to TRBD1. Germline CDR1 is MNHNY and CDR2 is SVGAGI (reference sequence). Trimming cost V 6 bases and J 6 bases; bases outside gene matches: 13. There are 16 residues in the CDR3. CDR3 DNA: TGTGCCAGCAGCCCCGTTGGCCAGGGGGCTGCTCAGCCCCAGCATTTT. Translated: CASSPVGQGAAQPQHF.

This sequence joins TRBV7-8 and TRBJ2-4; D is undetermined. Germline values: CDR1 SGHVS, CDR2 FQNEAQ. V shed 4 bases and J shed 9 bases, with 10 bases lying between them. The CDR3 has 12 amino acids. The CDR3 coding sequence is TGTGCCAGCAGCTATGGAAGTAGCATTCAGTACTTC. Translation gives CASSYGSSIQYF.

As to this clone: At one boundary the junction diverges from the germline segment, which might be a read error. The rearrangement uses TRBV7-2 and TRBJ2-3; no definite D call. The CDR3 loop spans 16 amino acids. Germline CDR1 reads SGHTA; CDR2 reads FQGNSA. The CDR3 region has the DNA TGTGCCAGCAGCCCTCCTCAACGCCGGAGCACAAATACGCAGTATTTT. Encoded protein: CASSPPQRRSTNTQYF.

CDR3 nucleotide sequence: TGTGCTAGTGGTTTGGACCGGGACAGGGTGTTGGAAGGGGCCAAAAACATTCAGTACTTC. Its translation: CASGLDRDRVLEGAKNIQYF. The chain couples TRBV12-5 to TRBJ2-4, with 9 bases fitting TRBD1. Germline CDR1 reads LGHNT; CDR2 reads FRNRAP. This CDR3 contains 20 residues. Trimming took 1 base from V and 1 from J; bases not matched to a gene: 14.

As regards this clone: At the DNA level, this CDR3 is encoded by other sequences in the same sample as well. The chain recombines TRBV6-1 with TRBJ2-7; perhaps TRBD1 as D (5 bases). CDR3 size: 13 residues. V dropped 6 bases and J dropped 0 bases, with 9 bases sitting between them. Germline V gives CDR1 MNHNS, CDR2 SASEGT. The CDR3 protein is CASSRQSSYEQYF. CDR3 coding DNA: TGTGCCAGCAGCCGACAGAGCTCCTACGAGCAGTACTTC.

The chain carries TRBV19 and TRBJ2-3; TRBD2 might be the D (5 bases). CDR3 size: 16 residues. Germline V gene data show CDR1 as LNHDA and CDR2 as SQIVND (reference sequence). The V gene lost 10 bases and the J gene lost 3 bases, with 23 bases spanning the gap. CDR3 loop: CATSPTAARRTDTQYF. The DNA of the CDR3 is TGTGCCACAAGCCCAACGGCGGCTCGGAGGACAGATACGCAGTATTTT.

V gene TRBV15 combines with J gene TRBJ1-1; the match to TRBD1 covers 8 bases. Losses at the gene ends were 0 bases for V and 6 bases for J; bases not matched to a gene: 12. The CDR3 is 17 residues long. The germline V gene has CDR1 LNHNV and CDR2 YYDKDF (reference sequence). The CDR3 spells CATSRDRQGAWWAEAFF. CDR3 coding DNA: TGTGCCACCAGCAGAGATCGGCAGGGGGCCTGGTGGGCTGAAGCTTTCTTT.

V and J are TRBV7-7 and TRBJ2-7; TRBD1 aligns across 8 bases. The V gene's germline CDR1 is SSHAT and CDR2 FNYEAQ (reference sequence). The V segment lost 0 bases and the J segment 2 bases; nucleotides outside the gene matches: 3. The CDR3 runs 15 residues. In DNA, the CDR3 is TGTGCCAGCAGCTTAGCGCCAGGGGGCACCTACGAGCAGTACTTC. This translates into CASSLAPGGTYEQYF.

The chain has TRBV28 and TRBJ2-1; D is ambiguous. This CDR3 region has 11 residues. V was pared by 11 bases and J by 8 bases, with 13 bases between. The V gene's germline CDR1 is MDHEN and CDR2 SYDVKM. The CDR3 bases are TGTGCCTCCCAAGTTTACTATGAGCAGTTCTTC. It specifies CASQVYYEQFF.

This chain uses TRBV5-1 with TRBJ2-1, with 7 bases lining up with TRBD1. V gave up 4 bases and J gave up 7 bases; unmatched junction bases: 8. The length of the CDR3 is 14 residues. Germline V gene lookup returns CDR1 SGHRS and CDR2 YFSETQ. Written as DNA, the CDR3 is TGCGCCAGCAGCGTACTGGGACAGAAAAATGAGCAGTTCTTC. Amino acid sequence: CASSVLGQKNEQFF.

The chain employs TRBV6-6 and TRBJ1-4, with a tentative D call TRBD1 (5 bases). The CDR3 runs to 13 residues. V was trimmed by 4 bases and J by 8 bases, leaving 11 bases between them. Germline V lookup: CDR1 MNHNY, CDR2 SVGAGI (reference sequence). CDR3 bases: TGTGCCAGCAGTTGGGGGGAGGAGGAAAAACTGTTTTTT. This translates into CASSWGEEEKLFF.

The chain links TRBV6-1 to TRBJ1-5, with a weak D call TRBD1 (5 bases). Germline V gene data show CDR1 as MNHNS and CDR2 as SASEGT. The CDR3 covers 13 residues. V lost 5 bases and J lost 5, with 10 bases in between. CDR3 in DNA: TGTGCCAGCAGTATGGGCAGGGATCAGCCCCAGCATTTT. Protein sequence: CASSMGRDQPQHF.

The chain links TRBV18 to TRBJ1-1; no clear D. The CDR3 sequence is 13 residues long. Deletions cut 3 bases from V and 2 bases from J, with 7 bases between. Germline V gene lookup returns CDR1 KGHSH and CDR2 LQKENI. The CDR3 nucleotides are TGTGCCAGCTCACCTACAATTAACACTGAAGCTTTCTTT. Residues: CASSPTINTEAFF.